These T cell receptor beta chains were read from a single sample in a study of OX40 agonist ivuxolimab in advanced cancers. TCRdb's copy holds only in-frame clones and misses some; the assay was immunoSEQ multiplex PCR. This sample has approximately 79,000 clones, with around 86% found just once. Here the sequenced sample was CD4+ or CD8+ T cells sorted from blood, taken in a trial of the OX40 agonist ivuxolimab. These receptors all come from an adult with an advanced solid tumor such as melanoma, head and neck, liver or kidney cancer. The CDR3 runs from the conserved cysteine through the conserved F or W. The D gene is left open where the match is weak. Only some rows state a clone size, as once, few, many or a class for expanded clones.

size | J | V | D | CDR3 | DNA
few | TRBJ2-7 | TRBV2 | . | CASSVQGFPYEQYF | TGTGCCAGCAGTGTTCAGGGCTTCCCCTACGAGCAGTACTTC
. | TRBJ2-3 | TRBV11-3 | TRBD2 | CASSSREVGSITDTQYF | TGTGCCAGCAGCTCGCGGGAGGTCGGGAGTATTACAGATACGCAGTATTTT
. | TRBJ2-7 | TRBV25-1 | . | CASSPSGQKRSYEQYF | TGTGCCAGCAGTCCCAGCGGACAGAAGAGGTCCTACGAGCAGTACTTC
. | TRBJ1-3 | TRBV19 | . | CASRQKGVSGNTIYF | TGTGCCAGTAGACAGAAGGGGGTCTCTGGAAACACCATATATTTT
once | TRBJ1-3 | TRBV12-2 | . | CASRLGRGSGGNTIYF | TGTGCAAGTCGCTTAGGTCGGGGGTCTGGGGGAAACACCATATATTTT
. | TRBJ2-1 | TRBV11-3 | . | CASTRGTSYNEQFF | TGTGCCAGCACCCGGGGGACTTCCTACAATGAGCAGTTCTTC
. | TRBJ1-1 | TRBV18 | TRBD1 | CASSPRPGGTEAFF | TGTGCCAGCTCACCACGACCAGGGGGCACTGAAGCTTTCTTT
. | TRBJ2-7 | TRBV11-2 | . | CASSPDLYAYEQYF | TGTGCCAGCAGCCCCGACCTCTATGCCTACGAGCAGTACTTC
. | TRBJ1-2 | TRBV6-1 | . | CASSDANYGYTF | TGTGCCAGCAGTGACGCAAACTATGGCTACACCTTC
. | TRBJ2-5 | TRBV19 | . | CASRSGRGETQYF | TGTGCCAGTAGATCGGGGCGTGGAGAGACCCAGTACTTC
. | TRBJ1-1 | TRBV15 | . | CATSREKGPNTEAFF | TGTGCCACCAGCAGAGAGAAGGGCCCGAACACTGAAGCTTTCTTT
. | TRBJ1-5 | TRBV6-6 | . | CASMGTWPQHF | TGTGCCAGCATGGGGACCTGGCCCCAGCATTTT
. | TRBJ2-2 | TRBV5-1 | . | CASSLMGFSTGELFF | TGCGCCAGCAGCTTGATGGGGTTTAGCACCGGGGAGCTGTTTTTT
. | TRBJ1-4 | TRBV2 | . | CASRTSEKLFF | TGTGCCAGCAGGACGAGTGAAAAACTGTTTTTT
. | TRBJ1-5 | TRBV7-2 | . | CASSLGTGAYQPQHF | TGTGCCAGCAGCTTAGGAACCGGGGCGTATCAGCCCCAGCATTTT
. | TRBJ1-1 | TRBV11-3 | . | CASSRYSTEAFF | TGTGCCAGCAGCCGCTACAGCACTGAAGCTTTCTTT
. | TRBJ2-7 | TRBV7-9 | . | CASSLRWGPSSYEQYF | TGTGCCAGCAGCTTAAGGTGGGGCCCTAGCTCCTACGAGCAGTACTTC
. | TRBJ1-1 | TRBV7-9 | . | CASSSQGVRTEAFF | TGTGCCAGCAGCTCTCAAGGGGTGAGGACTGAAGCTTTCTTT
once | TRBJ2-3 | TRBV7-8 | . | CASSLWAGKGTDTQYF | TGTGCCAGCAGCTTGTGGGCCGGGAAGGGTACAGATACGCAGTATTTT
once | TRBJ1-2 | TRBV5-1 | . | CASSLERGGGYTF | TGCGCCAGCAGCTTGGAAAGGGGTGGGGGCTACACCTTC
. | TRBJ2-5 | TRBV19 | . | CASSSLPAGSQETQYF | TGTGCCAGTAGCTCCCTCCCTGCGGGGTCCCAAGAGACCCAGTACTTC
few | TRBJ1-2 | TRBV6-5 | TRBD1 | CASRPSRGANYGYTF | TGTGCCAGCAGGCCAAGCAGGGGGGCGAACTATGGCTACACCTTC
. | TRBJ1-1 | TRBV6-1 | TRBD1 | CASSSRGQAFF | TGTGCCAGCAGTTCCAGGGGGCAAGCTTTCTTT
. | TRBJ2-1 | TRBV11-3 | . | CASSLQPSSYNEQFF | TGTGCCAGCAGCTTACAGCCAAGCTCCTACAATGAGCAGTTCTTC
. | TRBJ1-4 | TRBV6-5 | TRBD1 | CASRQGQGELFF | TGTGCCAGCAGGCAGGGACAGGGGGAACTGTTTTTT
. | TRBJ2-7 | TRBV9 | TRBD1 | CASSVGVIQGEQYF | TGTGCCAGCAGCGTAGGTGTGATACAGGGGGAGCAGTACTTC
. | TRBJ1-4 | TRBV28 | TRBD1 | CASSLTGAQNEKLFF | TGTGCCAGCAGCCTCACAGGGGCTCAGAATGAAAAACTGTTTTTT
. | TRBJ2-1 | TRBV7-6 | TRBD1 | CASSLPRDRGRGEQFF | TGTGCCAGCAGCTTACCCCGGGACAGGGGGCGCGGAGAGCAGTTCTTC
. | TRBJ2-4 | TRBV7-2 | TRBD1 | CASSLVFGQGNNIQYF | TGTGCCAGCAGCTTAGTGTTCGGACAGGGAAACAACATTCAGTACTTC
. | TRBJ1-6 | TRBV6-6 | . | CATKGGGSPGSPLHF | TGTGCCACCAAAGGGGGGGGTAGTCCGGGTTCACCCCTCCACTTT
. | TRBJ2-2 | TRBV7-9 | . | CASSPFPRKDTGELFF | TGTGCCAGCAGCCCCTTCCCCCGGAAGGACACCGGGGAGCTGTTTTTT
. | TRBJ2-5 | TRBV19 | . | CASSFNRLVETQYF | TGTGCCAGTAGTTTTAACAGGCTCGTGGAGACCCAGTACTTC
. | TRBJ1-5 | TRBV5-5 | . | CASSSQQGIDQPQHF | TGTGCCAGCAGCTCCCAACAGGGAATAGATCAGCCCCAGCATTTT
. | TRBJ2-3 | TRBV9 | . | CASSEGGRLGSDTQYF | TGTGCCAGCAGCGAGGGAGGCAGGTTGGGTTCAGATACGCAGTATTTT
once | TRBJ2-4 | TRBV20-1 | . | CSARTSNIQYF | TGCAGTGCTCGGACATCAAACATTCAGTACTTC
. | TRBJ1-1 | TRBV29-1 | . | CSSRGDTEAFF | TGCAGCTCCAGGGGTGACACTGAAGCTTTCTTT
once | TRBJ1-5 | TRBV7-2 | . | CASSLYGTQPQHF | TGTGCCAGCAGCTTATACGGAACTCAGCCCCAGCATTTT
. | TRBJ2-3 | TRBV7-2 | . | CASSPRTPRTDTQYF | TGTGCCAGCAGCCCTCGGACTCCACGGACAGATACGCAGTATTTT
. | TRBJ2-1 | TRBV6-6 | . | CASRGGAGNEQFF | TGTGCCAGCAGAGGGGGGGCGGGCAATGAGCAGTTCTTC
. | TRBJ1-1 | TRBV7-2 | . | CASSLFWGTEAFF | TGTGCCAGCAGCTTATTCTGGGGCACTGAAGCTTTCTTT
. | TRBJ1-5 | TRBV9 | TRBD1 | CASSVGDSPGPQHF | TGTGCCAGCAGCGTAGGGGACAGTCCTGGACCCCAGCATTTT
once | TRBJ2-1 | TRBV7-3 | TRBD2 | CASSPVLAGGYNEQFF | TGTGCCAGCAGCCCAGTACTAGCGGGAGGGTACAATGAGCAGTTCTTC
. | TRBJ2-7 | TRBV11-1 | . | CASSNGWSSYEQYF | TGTGCCAGCAGCAATGGGTGGTCCTCCTACGAGCAGTACTTC
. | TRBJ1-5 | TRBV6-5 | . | CASSSGLQPQHF | TGTGCCAGCAGCTCGGGTCTACAGCCCCAGCATTTT
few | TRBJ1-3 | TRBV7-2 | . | CASSLKGSSGNTIYF | TGTGCCAGCAGCTTAAAGGGCAGCTCTGGAAACACCATATATTTT
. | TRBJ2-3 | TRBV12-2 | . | CASRPLAGGLGTQYF | TGTGCAAGTCGCCCCCTAGCGGGAGGGCTAGGTACGCAGTATTTT
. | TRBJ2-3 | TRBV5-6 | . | CASSLVVSTTDTQYF | TGTGCCAGCAGCTTGGTTGTCTCAACCACAGATACGCAGTATTTT
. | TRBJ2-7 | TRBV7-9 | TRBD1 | CASSLSRGRLVEQYF | TGTGCCAGCAGCTTATCGAGGGGGCGGTTGGTCGAGCAGTACTTC
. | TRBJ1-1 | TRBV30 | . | CAWSDRAGTEAFF | TGTGCCTGGAGTGACAGGGCGGGCACTGAAGCTTTCTTT
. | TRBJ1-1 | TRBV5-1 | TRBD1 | CASSLRQGWNTEAFF | TGCGCCAGCAGCTTAAGACAGGGCTGGAACACTGAAGCTTTCTTT
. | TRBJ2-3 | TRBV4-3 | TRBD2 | CASSQVPSGGAGDTQYF | TGCGCCAGCAGCCAAGTCCCTAGCGGGGGGGCGGGAGATACGCAGTATTTT
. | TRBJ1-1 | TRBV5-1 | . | CASSLQGGMNTEAFF | TGCGCCAGCAGCCTCCAAGGGGGGATGAACACTGAAGCTTTCTTT
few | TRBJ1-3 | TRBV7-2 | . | CASSLSRSRSPGNTIYF | TGTGCCAGCAGCCTCTCGAGGTCGCGGTCGCCTGGAAACACCATATATTTT
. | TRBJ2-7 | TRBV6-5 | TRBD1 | CASSYAGQGSYEQYF | TGTGCCAGCAGTTACGCGGGACAGGGGTCCTACGAGCAGTACTTC
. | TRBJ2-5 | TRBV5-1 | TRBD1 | CASSWGTEQETQYF | TGCGCCAGCAGCTGGGGGACAGAACAAGAGACCCAGTACTTC
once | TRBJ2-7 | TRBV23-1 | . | CASSQRQDSYEQYF | TGCGCCAGCAGTCAGAGACAGGACTCCTACGAGCAGTACTTC
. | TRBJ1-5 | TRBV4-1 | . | CASSQGNGGYGQPQHF | TGCGCCAGCAGCCAAGGAAACGGGGGTTACGGTCAGCCCCAGCATTTT
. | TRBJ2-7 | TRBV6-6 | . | CASRGGTYEQYF | TGTGCCAGCAGAGGCGGGACCTACGAGCAGTACTTC
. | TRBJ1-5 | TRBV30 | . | CAWSSVGGASNQPQHF | TGTGCCTGGAGTAGCGTGGGGGGGGCGAGCAATCAGCCCCAGCATTTT